Given below is one TCR beta chain in context. The data originate from a study of blood T cell repertoires in COVID-19. Study background: Donors in the United States, Italy and Spain gave samples during acute or convalescent COVID-19. In each case, the material was cDNA or gDNA derived from T cells, B-cell-depleted T cells, or PBMCs.

Per the original methods: Nucleated cell number was recorded as an estimate derived from reference gene primer amplification. Generated by immunoSEQ multiplex PCR, the TCRdb table keeps only in-frame clones and is missing some. V, J and clone size derive from that table, while D and trimming were established from the DNA sequence. The top ten hold about 8.6% of the sample, which has around 250,000 clones, more than 75% seen once. The clonotype comes from a man aged 35-49 years with active or convalescent COVID-19. The source material was peripheral blood.

CDR3 residues: CASSVAEAGNGREEQFF. Here the CDR3 DNA reads TGTGCCAGCAGCGTAGCAGAGGCAGGGAATGGGCGTGAGGAGCAGTTCTTC. V gene TRBV9 combines with J gene TRBJ2-1, with D tentatively TRBD1 (5 bases). V lost 0 bases and J 10 bases, leaving 23 bases between the germline ends. Germline V gives CDR1 SGDLS, CDR2 YYNGEE. The CDR3 has 17 amino acids.